Listed below are T cell receptor beta chains from one sample, sequenced in a study of cytomegalovirus exposure and HLA in healthy donors. Some clones are missing from TCRdb's copy, which holds only in-frame ones; the method was immunoSEQ multiplex PCR. Altogether roughly 81,000 clones are present, around 80% being singletons, with the ten largest covering roughly 2.5%. The specimen was PBMCs. All receptors come from a man aged 30 to 45 in good health and CMV-seronegative. Both conserved end residues are part of each CDR3. The D gene is left open where the match is weak. Size values are once, few and many counts, or a class for expanded clones, and some rows have none.

CDR3nt: TGTGCCAGATCAGGGGACGGACAAGAGACCCAGTACTTC
CDR3aa: CARSGDGQETQYF
abundance: few
v_gene: TRBV2
d_gene: -
j_gene: TRBJ2-5

CDR3nt: TGTGCCTGGAGCAGAAGGAGGGCAGATACGCAGTATTTT
CDR3aa: CAWSRRRADTQYF
abundance: -
v_gene: TRBV30
d_gene: -
j_gene: TRBJ2-3

CDR3nt: TGTGCCAGCAGTCGGAGCACAGATACGCAGTATTTT
CDR3aa: CASSRSTDTQYF
abundance: -
v_gene: TRBV28
d_gene: -
j_gene: TRBJ2-3

CDR3nt: TGTGCCTGGGAGGTCCCAGGGGGCTACACCTTC
CDR3aa: CAWEVPGGYTF
abundance: -
v_gene: TRBV30
d_gene: -
j_gene: TRBJ1-2

CDR3nt: TGTGCCAGCAGCCTCAGCCGGACAGGGCTCCAAGAGACCCAGTACTTC
CDR3aa: CASSLSRTGLQETQYF
abundance: -
v_gene: TRBV7-8
d_gene: TRBD1
j_gene: TRBJ2-5

CDR3nt: TGCGCCAGCAGCTCTTATGAAACAGGGGGAGAGCACACCGGGGAGCTGTTTTTT
CDR3aa: CASSSYETGGEHTGELFF
abundance: -
v_gene: TRBV5-1
d_gene: TRBD1
j_gene: TRBJ2-2

CDR3nt: TGTGCCAGCAGTGACCCGACACGGGGTTACAATGAGCAGTTCTTC
CDR3aa: CASSDPTRGYNEQFF
abundance: -
v_gene: TRBV6-4
d_gene: -
j_gene: TRBJ2-1

CDR3nt: TGTGCTAGCAGCTTAGCCCCCCCAAGCATTTCCGGCACAGATACGCAGTATTTT
CDR3aa: CASSLAPPSISGTDTQYF
abundance: -
v_gene: TRBV7-7
d_gene: -
j_gene: TRBJ2-3

CDR3nt: TGTGCCAGTAGTATCTGGCAAACAAGTGCCTATGGCTACACCTTC
CDR3aa: CASSIWQTSAYGYTF
abundance: few
v_gene: TRBV19
d_gene: -
j_gene: TRBJ1-2

CDR3nt: TGTGCCAGCAGTCGACAGCCTAACTATGGCTACACCTTC
CDR3aa: CASSRQPNYGYTF
abundance: -
v_gene: TRBV6-1
d_gene: -
j_gene: TRBJ1-2

CDR3nt: TGTGCCAGCAAGACAAGTCTTAATGAAAAACTGTTTTTT
CDR3aa: CASKTSLNEKLFF
abundance: -
v_gene: TRBV6-5
d_gene: -
j_gene: TRBJ1-4

CDR3nt: TGTGCCAGCCGCTCCGGGGGATCCTACAATGAGCAGTTCTTC
CDR3aa: CASRSGGSYNEQFF
abundance: -
v_gene: TRBV7-2
d_gene: -
j_gene: TRBJ2-1

CDR3nt: TGTGCCAGCTCACCCAGCGGCGGGGGTGACAATCAGCCCCAGCATTTT
CDR3aa: CASSPSGGGDNQPQHF
abundance: -
v_gene: TRBV18
d_gene: -
j_gene: TRBJ1-5

CDR3nt: TGTGCCAGCAGCTTACTACAGGGTCTGGGCGAGCAGTACTTC
CDR3aa: CASSLLQGLGEQYF
abundance: -
v_gene: TRBV5-6
d_gene: -
j_gene: TRBJ2-7

CDR3nt: TGTGCCAGCAGCTTGGGTGGGGAGGGGCCTAATTCACCCCTCCACTTT
CDR3aa: CASSLGGEGPNSPLHF
abundance: -
v_gene: TRBV5-4
d_gene: -
j_gene: TRBJ1-6

CDR3nt: TGTGCCAGCAGCTCCCTCGAGGACAGGGGAGAAGCTTTCTTT
CDR3aa: CASSSLEDRGEAFF
abundance: -
v_gene: TRBV7-8
d_gene: TRBD1
j_gene: TRBJ1-1

CDR3nt: TGTGCCAGCAGCCCTCGGGGATTGTCTACAGAACCCCAAGAGACCCAGTACTTC
CDR3aa: CASSPRGLSTEPQETQYF
abundance: once
v_gene: TRBV28
d_gene: -
j_gene: TRBJ2-5

CDR3nt: TGCTCCAGCAGCCAAGAGGGGGCCCCCTATTACGAGCAGTACTTC
CDR3aa: CSSSQEGAPYYEQYF
abundance: -
v_gene: TRBV4-1
d_gene: TRBD1
j_gene: TRBJ2-7

CDR3nt: TGCGCCAGCAGCCAAGAATTGAGAGATACGCAGTATTTT
CDR3aa: CASSQELRDTQYF
abundance: -
v_gene: TRBV4-1
d_gene: -
j_gene: TRBJ2-3

CDR3nt: TGTGCCAGCAGCCTGCGGGACCCTATCTACGAGCAGTACTTC
CDR3aa: CASSLRDPIYEQYF
abundance: -
v_gene: TRBV5-6
d_gene: -
j_gene: TRBJ2-7

CDR3nt: TGTGCCAGCAGTTTGGTAGATAACTACGAGCAGTACTTC
CDR3aa: CASSLVDNYEQYF
abundance: few
v_gene: TRBV6-5
d_gene: -
j_gene: TRBJ2-7

CDR3nt: TGTGCCAGTAACAGGGGGCGCGGAAACGAGCAGTACTTC
CDR3aa: CASNRGRGNEQYF
abundance: -
v_gene: TRBV19
d_gene: TRBD1
j_gene: TRBJ2-7

CDR3nt: TGTGCCACCTTGAGCACCGGGGAGCTGTTTTTT
CDR3aa: CATLSTGELFF
abundance: -
v_gene: TRBV2
d_gene: -
j_gene: TRBJ2-2

CDR3nt: TGTGCCAGCAGCCGATGGGTTGGGGCGCCGGGCACTGAAGCTTTCTTT
CDR3aa: CASSRWVGAPGTEAFF
abundance: -
v_gene: TRBV7-9
d_gene: -
j_gene: TRBJ1-1

CDR3nt: TGTGCCAGCAGCCAAAAGGACCTGAGGGTCTCTGGAAACACCATATATTTT
CDR3aa: CASSQKDLRVSGNTIYF
abundance: few
v_gene: TRBV4-2
d_gene: -
j_gene: TRBJ1-3

CDR3nt: TGTGCCAGCTCATTACCGGGCTCAGGGGAGACCCAGTACTTC
CDR3aa: CASSLPGSGETQYF
abundance: -
v_gene: TRBV18
d_gene: -
j_gene: TRBJ2-5

CDR3nt: TGTGCCAGCAGCCCACCAGGGTTCAACTTAAAGCAGTTCTTC
CDR3aa: CASSPPGFNLKQFF
abundance: -
v_gene: TRBV14
d_gene: -
j_gene: TRBJ2-1

CDR3nt: TGTGCCAGCAGTTACGGGACTACCTCCTACGAGCAGTACTTC
CDR3aa: CASSYGTTSYEQYF
abundance: -
v_gene: TRBV6-5
d_gene: TRBD2
j_gene: TRBJ2-7

CDR3nt: TGTGCCAGCAGCTTAGACGGACAGAGCTCCTACGAGCAGTACTTC
CDR3aa: CASSLDGQSSYEQYF
abundance: -
v_gene: TRBV7-2
d_gene: -
j_gene: TRBJ2-7

CDR3nt: TGTGCCAGCAGCTTGCCCCCTGTCCGGTACCAGGGCTATGGCTACACCTTC
CDR3aa: CASSLPPVRYQGYGYTF
abundance: once
v_gene: TRBV7-9
d_gene: -
j_gene: TRBJ1-2

CDR3nt: TGTGCCAGTAGTGGAAACAGGGAACATGTCACAGATACGCAGTATTTT
CDR3aa: CASSGNREHVTDTQYF
abundance: -
v_gene: TRBV19
d_gene: -
j_gene: TRBJ2-3

CDR3nt: TGCGCCAGCAGTTTGTATGGACAGGGAGGCGGCTACACCTTC
CDR3aa: CASSLYGQGGGYTF
abundance: -
v_gene: TRBV5-1
d_gene: TRBD1
j_gene: TRBJ1-2

CDR3nt: TGTGCCAGCAGCCACCGGGGCGGGGGGGCCGTGGATACGCAGTATTTT
CDR3aa: CASSHRGGGAVDTQYF
abundance: -
v_gene: TRBV5-4
d_gene: TRBD2
j_gene: TRBJ2-3

CDR3nt: TGTGCCAGCAGCCCGACAGACAGGGGGTACACGAATGAGCAGTTCTTC
CDR3aa: CASSPTDRGYTNEQFF
abundance: -
v_gene: TRBV7-9
d_gene: TRBD1
j_gene: TRBJ2-1

CDR3nt: TGTGGGCATACGAACACCGGGGAGCTGTTTTTT
CDR3aa: CGHTNTGELFF
abundance: -
v_gene: TRBV6-1
d_gene: -
j_gene: TRBJ2-2

CDR3nt: TGTGCCTGGAGCGCCGGGACAGGGGGATTGGGACCCCTCCACTTT
CDR3aa: CAWSAGTGGLGPLHF
abundance: -
v_gene: TRBV30
d_gene: TRBD1
j_gene: TRBJ1-6

CDR3nt: TGTGCCAGCAGCCAAGACGCCCCCGGACTCTACACCGGGGAGCTGTTTTTT
CDR3aa: CASSQDAPGLYTGELFF
abundance: -
v_gene: TRBV14
d_gene: -
j_gene: TRBJ2-2

CDR3nt: TGTGCCAGCAGTTTATCAGCGGGGTATGGCTACACCTTC
CDR3aa: CASSLSAGYGYTF
abundance: -
v_gene: TRBV6-5
d_gene: -
j_gene: TRBJ1-2

CDR3nt: TGTGCCAGCGGAAAACCCCAGGGCCAGGGAAAACTGTTTTTT
CDR3aa: CASGKPQGQGKLFF
abundance: -
v_gene: TRBV27
d_gene: -
j_gene: TRBJ1-4

CDR3nt: TGTGCCAGCTCACCACGCGGAGCCGCAGAAGCTTTCTTT
CDR3aa: CASSPRGAAEAFF
abundance: -
v_gene: TRBV18
d_gene: -
j_gene: TRBJ1-1

CDR3nt: TGTGCCCGAGAACGGGGTGGAAAGAATTCACCCCTCCACTTT
CDR3aa: CARERGGKNSPLHF
abundance: -
v_gene: TRBV30
d_gene: -
j_gene: TRBJ1-6

CDR3nt: TGTGCCAGCAGCGTAGCCGGGACTAGGGTTCTCTACGAGCAGTACTTC
CDR3aa: CASSVAGTRVLYEQYF
abundance: -
v_gene: TRBV27
d_gene: TRBD2
j_gene: TRBJ2-7

CDR3nt: TGTGCCAGCAGTAAAGGGACTAGCGGAACCTACAATGAGCAGTTCTTC
CDR3aa: CASSKGTSGTYNEQFF
abundance: -
v_gene: TRBV25-1
d_gene: TRBD2
j_gene: TRBJ2-1

CDR3nt: TGTGCCACCAGCAGAGGAACGAAACTAGGACAGGGGGCCGGAGAGACCCAGTACTTC
CDR3aa: CATSRGTKLGQGAGETQYF
abundance: -
v_gene: TRBV15
d_gene: TRBD1
j_gene: TRBJ2-5

CDR3nt: TGTGCCAGCAGCCACCGTGGACAGGAGAACACTGAAGCTTTCTTT
CDR3aa: CASSHRGQENTEAFF
abundance: -
v_gene: TRBV4-2
d_gene: TRBD1
j_gene: TRBJ1-1

CDR3nt: TGTGCCAGCGAAGACAGGGAGAGCTCCTACGAGCAGTACTTC
CDR3aa: CASEDRESSYEQYF
abundance: -
v_gene: TRBV25-1
d_gene: TRBD1
j_gene: TRBJ2-7

CDR3nt: TGTGCCAGCAGTGAAGGGCCGGAGAGCTCTGGAAACACCATATATTTT
CDR3aa: CASSEGPESSGNTIYF
abundance: few
v_gene: TRBV6-1
d_gene: -
j_gene: TRBJ1-3

CDR3nt: TGCGCCAGCAGCCAAGTTAGCGGGGCCAAAAACATTCAGTACTTC
CDR3aa: CASSQVSGAKNIQYF
abundance: few
v_gene: TRBV4-1
d_gene: TRBD2
j_gene: TRBJ2-4

CDR3nt: TGTGCCAGCAGCTTAACAGGGACTAGCCATGAGCAGTTCTTC
CDR3aa: CASSLTGTSHEQFF
abundance: -
v_gene: TRBV7-3
d_gene: TRBD2
j_gene: TRBJ2-1

CDR3nt: TGCAGCGTCCGACAGGGAATGAACACTGAAGCTTTCTTT
CDR3aa: CSVRQGMNTEAFF
abundance: -
v_gene: TRBV29-1
d_gene: TRBD1
j_gene: TRBJ1-1

CDR3nt: TGTGCCAGCAGTCCCAGCGGTGGATGGACGAATGAGCAGTTCTTC
CDR3aa: CASSPSGGWTNEQFF
abundance: -
v_gene: TRBV6-6
d_gene: -
j_gene: TRBJ2-1

CDR3nt: TGTGCCAGCAGCTTGGGAGGGCCCTGTGAGCAGTTCTTC
CDR3aa: CASSLGGPCEQFF
abundance: -
v_gene: TRBV5-4
d_gene: -
j_gene: TRBJ2-1

CDR3nt: TGCGCCAGCAGCCGAGCATTAGCGGGGTACTACGAGCAGTACTTC
CDR3aa: CASSRALAGYYEQYF
abundance: -
v_gene: TRBV4-3
d_gene: TRBD2
j_gene: TRBJ2-7

CDR3nt: TGTGCCAGTAGTAGGGACTTCTTTTCCAGCTCCTACAATGAGCAGTTCTTC
CDR3aa: CASSRDFFSSSYNEQFF
abundance: -
v_gene: TRBV19
d_gene: -
j_gene: TRBJ2-1

CDR3nt: TGTGCCAGTAGGCCCCGGGACAGGGATGAAAAACTGTTTTTT
CDR3aa: CASRPRDRDEKLFF
abundance: -
v_gene: TRBV19
d_gene: TRBD1
j_gene: TRBJ1-4

CDR3nt: TGCGCCAGCATACCTACCGGGACTAGCGGGAGAGGGGGCTCCTACAATGAGCAGTTCTTC
CDR3aa: CASIPTGTSGRGGSYNEQFF
abundance: -
v_gene: TRBV5-1
d_gene: TRBD2
j_gene: TRBJ2-1

CDR3nt: TGTGCCAGCAGCTTAGGGACCCGGGGAAGGCCCGGGGAGCTGTTTTTT
CDR3aa: CASSLGTRGRPGELFF
abundance: -
v_gene: TRBV11-3
d_gene: -
j_gene: TRBJ2-2

CDR3nt: TGTGCCAGCGCTAAGAGCGAGGGGGTAAAGAATGAGCAGTTCTTC
CDR3aa: CASAKSEGVKNEQFF
abundance: -
v_gene: TRBV18
d_gene: -
j_gene: TRBJ2-1